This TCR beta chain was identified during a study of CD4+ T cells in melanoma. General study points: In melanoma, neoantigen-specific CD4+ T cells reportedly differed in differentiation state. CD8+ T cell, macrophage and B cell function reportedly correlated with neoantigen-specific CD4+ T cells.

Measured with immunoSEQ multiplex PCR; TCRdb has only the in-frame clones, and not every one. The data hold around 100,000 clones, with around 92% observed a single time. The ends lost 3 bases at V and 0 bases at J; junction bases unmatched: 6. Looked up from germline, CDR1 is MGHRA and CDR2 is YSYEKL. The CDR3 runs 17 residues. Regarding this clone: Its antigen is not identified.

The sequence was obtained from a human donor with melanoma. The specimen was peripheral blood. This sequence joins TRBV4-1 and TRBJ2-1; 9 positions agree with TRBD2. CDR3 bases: TGCGCCAGCAGCCACGTCAGCGGGGGGCGCTCCTACAATGAGCAGTTCTTC. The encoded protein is CASSHVSGGRSYNEQFF.